The 9 T cell receptor beta chains below all came from one sample that was sequenced in a study of cytomegalovirus exposure and HLA in healthy donors. PCR involved 60 Vbeta and 13 Jbeta primers. Using immunoSEQ multiplex PCR, the repertoire was profiled, and TCRdb retains in-frame clones only, with some absent. The table includes 100,000 to 150,000 clones, around 75% detected once. Sequenced material: PBMCs. These receptors all stem from a woman aged 45-60 years in good health and CMV-seronegative.

V and J are TRBV30 and TRBJ2-3, with 7 positions matching TRBD1. Germline loops: CDR1 GTSNPN, CDR2 SVGIG (reference sequence). The CDR3 runs to 14 residues. V lost 3 bases and J lost 3; bases outside the gene matches: 6. The DNA for the CDR3 is TGTGCCTGGAGGACAGGGAGAGCGACAGATACGCAGTATTTT. This codes for CAWRTGRATDTQYF.

As concerns this clone: The sample carries other DNA sequences with the same CDR3. This chain links TRBV7-9 with TRBJ2-7; D is ambiguous. Germline V CDR1 and CDR2: SEHNR, FQNEAQ (reference sequence). This CDR3 region has 12 residues. Trimming cost V 4 bases and J 1 base, with 5 bases left between them. The CDR3 bases are TGTGCCAGCAGCTCCCTTTCCTACGAGCAGTACTTC. Translation gives CASSSLSYEQYF.

DNA for the CDR3: TGTGCCAGCAGCTCACTAGATAGCACAGATACGCAGTATTTT. This codes for CASSSLDSTDTQYF. The genes are TRBV5-4 and TRBJ2-3, with D possibly TRBD2 on 5 matching bases. The CDR3 length is 14 residues. The germline gives CDR1 SGHNT, CDR2 YYREEE (reference sequence). Trimming removed 3 bases from V and 0 bases from J, with 8 bases in between.

The chain couples TRBV5-4 to TRBJ1-6, with D possibly matching TRBD1 (5 bases). Germline CDR1 is SGHNT and CDR2 is YYREEE (reference sequence). The CDR3 loop spans 15 amino acids. The V and J ends lost 0 bases and 7 bases respectively, with 11 bases between them. The DNA of the CDR3 is TGTGCCAGCAGCTTGGTCGGGGGGATCAATTCACCCCTCCACTTT. This translates into CASSLVGGINSPLHF.

In this sample, this clone turned up a few times. The chain links TRBV19 to TRBJ1-1; no clear D. Germline CDR1 is LNHDA and CDR2 is SQIVND (reference sequence). V dropped 6 bases and J dropped 5 bases, with 13 bases sitting between them. The CDR3 contains 13 residues. CDR3 sequence: CASSNPTWTEAFF. Written as DNA, the CDR3 is TGTGCCAGTAGCAACCCGACTTGGACTGAAGCTTTCTTT.

The gene calls are TRBV28 and TRBJ1-1, with TRBD1 matching 9 bases. This CDR3 region has 17 residues. Germline V CDR1 and CDR2: MDHEN, SYDVKM. The J segment lost 0 bases and the V segment lost 10 bases, leaving 15 bases of the junction unmatched. The DNA for the CDR3 is TGTGCCAACGTCAAGGTAGGGACAGGGTCCATGAACACTGAAGCTTTCTTT. It yields the protein CANVKVGTGSMNTEAFF.

This clone was found a few times. V usage is TRBV5-4 and J usage is TRBJ1-2; 12 nucleotides agree with TRBD1. Trimming cost V 4 bases and J 6 bases; bases outside gene matches: 7. The CDR3 runs 15 residues. CDR1 and CDR2 from the germline V gene are SGHNT and YYREEE (reference sequence). The CDR3: CASSRTGTGGHGYTF. Written as DNA, the CDR3 is TGTGCCAGCAGCCGTACCGGGACAGGGGGCCATGGCTACACCTTC.

V gene TRBV7-9 combines with J gene TRBJ2-7; D is unresolved. This CDR3 has 12 amino acids. V was shortened by 8 bases and J by 3 bases, with 11 bases between the two germline ends. Germline V gives CDR1 SEHNR, CDR2 FQNEAQ (reference sequence). The CDR3 region is CASSFLGYEQYF. The CDR3 nucleotides are TGTGCCAGCTCTTTCCTAGGCTACGAGCAGTACTTC.

The chain joins TRBV28 to TRBJ1-5; tentatively, D is TRBD1 (5 bases). CDR1 and CDR2 from the germline V gene are MDHEN and SYDVKM. The CDR3 is made up of 15 amino acids. V dropped 6 bases and J dropped 7 bases, with 19 bases sitting between them. In nucleotides, the CDR3 is TGTGCCAGCAGCCGTCGGGGGAGGGGTGGACAGCCCCAGCATTTT. Its translation is CASSRRGRGGQPQHF.